Following are 25 T cell receptor beta chains from one sample sequenced in a study of shared clonotypes between healthy human individuals (dated by TCRdb to between 2020 and 2021). The library was prepared using the immunoSEQ multiplex PCR assay. The clones in this table, taken by TCRdb from immuneACCESS, are in-frame only. Not every clone is retained; where verified, under half of the shortfall comes from an unresolved V gene, and the cause of the rest is unknown. The sample has under 2.5 million clones on record, just under 95% of them singletons. The top ten clonotypes cover approximately 0.39% of the sample. Sequenced input: naive CD4+ T cells from PBMCs. In light of the paper, this sample's cell subset or site label describes: CD45RA+ positively selected. These receptors came from a man in his late teens or twenties in good health. Some clones in this sample may be carry-over from other donors' samples.

The chain combines TRBV6-5 with TRBJ2-7, with 7 bases that match TRBD1. CDR3 length: 15 amino acids. V gave up 5 bases and J gave up 0 bases; unmatched junction bases: 7. Germline CDR1 and CDR2: MNHEY and SVGAGI. The CDR3 nucleotides read TGTGCCAGCAGTCCATACCGGGACAGCTCCTACGAGCAGTACTTC. Protein product: CASSPYRDSSYEQYF.

The chain is built from TRBV28 and TRBJ2-7; 9 bases are a match to TRBD2. The J segment lost 1 base and the V segment lost 8 bases, leaving 12 bases of the junction unmatched. Germline values: CDR1 MDHEN, CDR2 SYDVKM. The CDR3 runs to 16 residues. DNA of the CDR3: TGTGCCAGCTCCTCATCCGGGACTAGCTTTTCCTACGAGCAGTACTTC. Translating it yields CASSSSGTSFSYEQYF.

V gene TRBV7-2 combines with J gene TRBJ2-1; possible D gene TRBD2, 7 bases. Germline V gene lookup returns CDR1 SGHTA and CDR2 FQGNSA. V dropped 5 bases and J dropped 2 bases, with 19 bases sitting between them. The CDR3 runs 17 residues. The CDR3 region is CASSPKGGTLAYNEQFF. Here the CDR3 DNA reads TGTGCCAGCAGCCCGAAGGGGGGGACCCTAGCCTACAATGAGCAGTTCTTC.

This chain connects TRBV7-2 to TRBJ1-2; D gene unclear. The CDR3 sequence is 13 residues long. Germline V gives CDR1 SGHTA, CDR2 FQGNSA. With 1 base removed from V and 0 bases from J, the gap between germline ends came to 3 bases. In DNA, the CDR3 is TGTGCCAGCAGCTTAGTCCCTAACTATGGCTACACCTTC. Its translation is CASSLVPNYGYTF.

This clone was counted once. This chain links TRBV6-1 with TRBJ2-4; D uncertain. This CDR3 has 12 amino acids. Germline values: CDR1 MNHNS, CDR2 SASEGT. V was pared by 5 bases and J by 5 bases, with 7 bases between. CDR3 in amino acids: CASSLEENIQYF. Written as DNA, the CDR3 is TGTGCCAGCAGTCTAGAAGAAAACATTCAGTACTTC.

This rearrangement joins TRBV6-6 to TRBJ2-1; 15 bases agree with TRBD2. Trimming took 6 bases from V and 4 from J; bases not matched to a gene: 4. Germline CDR1 and CDR2: MNHNY and SVGAGI (reference sequence). The CDR3 has 16 residues. The CDR3 nucleotides are TGTGCCAGCAGCGGACTAGCGGGAGGGACGTACAATGAGCAGTTCTTC. Protein product: CASSGLAGGTYNEQFF.

V and J are TRBV2 and TRBJ2-3, with D perhaps TRBD1 (5 bases). Trimming left V 4 bases short and J 3 bases short, with 11 bases between. Germline V lookup: CDR1 SNHLY, CDR2 FYNNEI. The CDR3 is 14 residues long. CDR3 amino acids: CASSVSRVTDTQYF. DNA of the CDR3: TGTGCCAGCAGTGTTTCCAGGGTTACAGATACGCAGTATTTT.

V usage is TRBV25-1 and J usage is TRBJ2-1; 8 nucleotides line up with TRBD2. Germline V lookup: CDR1 MGHDK, CDR2 SYGVNS. CDR3 size: 17 residues. Trimming cost V 0 bases and J 6 bases; bases outside gene matches: 10. The chain's CDR3 is CASSEYSRAGTSNEQFF. CDR3 bases: TGTGCCAGCAGTGAATATTCTCGTGCGGGGACTAGCAATGAGCAGTTCTTC.

The CDR3 region is CASSFVPRGGYTF. CDR3 DNA sequence: TGTGCCAGCAGCTTTGTCCCTAGGGGCGGCTACACCTTC. The chain employs TRBV5-8 and TRBJ1-2; D is perhaps TRBD1 (5 bases). The CDR3 has 13 amino acids. V was clipped by 2 bases and J by 8 bases, with 13 bases between them. Per germline, CDR1 SGHTS and CDR2 YDEGEE. Variable domain in full (rest from reference TRBV5-8 and TRBJ1-2): EAGVTQSPTHLIKTRGQQATLRCSPISGHTSVYWYQQALGLGLQFLLWYDEGEERNRGNFPPRFSGRQFPNYSSELNVNALELEDSALYLCASSFVPRGGYTFGSGTRLTVV.

About this clone: Additional DNA sequences in this sample encode the identical CDR3. The gene calls are TRBV5-1 and TRBJ2-3; D is ambiguous. Trimming stripped 0 bases from V and 6 bases from J, with 5 bases between. Germline-derived CDR1 and CDR2 are SGHRS and YFSETQ. This CDR3 comprises 12 residues. The CDR3 here is CASSLDTDTQYF. DNA for the CDR3: TGCGCCAGCAGCTTGGATACGGATACGCAGTATTTT.

V is TRBV5-1 and J is TRBJ2-3; a weak D match, TRBD2 (5 bases). The CDR3 length is 13 residues. The V gene lost 3 bases and the J gene lost 4 bases, with 9 bases spanning the gap. Germline loops: CDR1 SGHRS, CDR2 YFSETQ. The CDR3 sequence is CASSSEGPDTQYF. DNA of the CDR3: TGCGCCAGCAGCTCCGAGGGCCCAGATACGCAGTATTTT.

CDR3 loop: CASKLRGEETQYF. CDR3 nucleotide sequence: TGTGCCAGCAAATTGCGGGGTGAGGAGACCCAGTACTTC. The gene calls are TRBV6-5 and TRBJ2-5; weak D call: TRBD2 (6 bases). In germline, CDR1 is MNHEY, CDR2 SVGAGI. The CDR3 contains 13 residues. Trimming stripped 7 bases from V and 5 bases from J, with 14 bases between.

In DNA form, the CDR3 reads TGCGCCAGCAGCCAAGGAAGGGGGGGAGATACGCAGTATTTT. It codes for CASSQGRGGDTQYF. The chain is built from TRBV4-3 and TRBJ2-3; TRBD2 is a possible D gene (7 bases). Between the trimmed V and J ends, which lost 1 base and 5 bases, there was a span of 10 bases. Per germline, CDR1 LGHNA and CDR2 YSLEER. CDR3 length equals 14 residues.

V gene TRBV30 combines with J gene TRBJ1-5, with D perhaps TRBD1 (5 bases). V lost 3 bases to trimming and J lost 6 bases, with 9 bases between them. Germline V gives CDR1 GTSNPN, CDR2 SVGIG (reference sequence). This CDR3 has 12 amino acids. CDR3 bases: TGTGCCTGGAGCGGGGACTCTCAGCCCCAGCATTTT. This codes for CAWSGDSQPQHF.

The chain carries TRBV18 and TRBJ1-5; possible D gene TRBD1, 5 bases. CDR3 length equals 16 residues. V was pared by 6 bases and J by 5 bases, with 20 bases between. In germline, CDR1 is KGHSH, CDR2 LQKENI. Written as DNA, the CDR3 is TGTGCCAGCTCCCCCTTGGGGGGGGAATCCTATCAGCCCCAGCATTTT. This codes for CASSPLGGESYQPQHF.

The rearrangement links TRBV7-9 to TRBJ2-1, with TRBD2 identical over 10 bases. Trimming removed 5 bases from V and 8 bases from J; junction bases left unmatched: 12. In germline, CDR1 is SEHNR, CDR2 FQNEAQ (reference sequence). The CDR3 extends over 16 amino acids. This CDR3 reads CASSPLGTSESDEQFF. CDR3 bases: TGTGCCAGCAGCCCCCTCGGGACTAGCGAATCCGATGAGCAGTTCTTC.

For this clone: Other DNA sequences within the sample encode an identical CDR3. The rearrangement links TRBV5-1 to TRBJ1-2; 9 bases match TRBD1. The V segment lost 4 bases and the J segment 5 bases; nucleotides outside the gene matches: 6. The CDR3 has 14 amino acids. Germline CDR1 is SGHRS and CDR2 is YFSETQ. In DNA form, the CDR3 reads TGCGCCAGCAGCCCGGGACAGGGAAGTTATGGCTACACCTTC. Encoded protein: CASSPGQGSYGYTF.

CDR3 loop: CASSQRGLPQHF. The CDR3 DNA reads as TGTGCCAGCAGCCAACGGGGTTTGCCCCAGCATTTT. This chain uses TRBV6-5 with TRBJ1-5; unclear D gene. Germline V gene sequence: CDR1 MNHEY, CDR2 SVGAGI. The CDR3 totals 12 residues. V was pared by 6 bases and J by 9 bases, with 12 bases between.

This chain links TRBV5-6 with TRBJ2-1; no firm D call. This CDR3 spans 14 amino acids. In germline, CDR1 is SGHDT, CDR2 YYEEEE. V gave up 0 bases and J gave up 8 bases, with 12 bases separating them. CDR3 bases: TGTGCCAGCAGCTTGGATCCGGGTAAGGATGAGCAGTTCTTC. Translated: CASSLDPGKDEQFF.

Details on this clone: Other DNA sequences in the same sample also yield this CDR3. V usage is TRBV5-1 and J usage is TRBJ2-3, with 10 bases aligning to TRBD2. J gave up 3 bases and V 0 bases, and 4 bases lay outside the gene matches. CDR3 length: 16 amino acids. Germline V gene lookup returns CDR1 SGHRS and CDR2 YFSETQ. For the CDR3, the DNA is TGCGCCAGCAGCTTGGCCCCAGCGGGAGGGACAGATACGCAGTATTTT. Protein product: CASSLAPAGGTDTQYF.

This chain uses TRBV6-5 with TRBJ2-1, with D possibly TRBD2 on 6 matching bases. The V end was cut by 6 bases, the J end by 6 bases, with 18 bases between. The CDR3 contains 15 residues. Germline assignment: CDR1 MNHEY and CDR2 SVGAGI. Here the CDR3 DNA reads TGTGCCAGCAGAATGGCGGGGTCGCAGAGCAATGAGCAGTTCTTC. Residues: CASRMAGSQSNEQFF.

The chain is built from TRBV2 and TRBJ2-6; no firm D call. In germline, CDR1 is SNHLY, CDR2 FYNNEI. The V end was cut by 6 bases, the J end by 1 base, with 7 bases between. This CDR3 has 14 residues. The CDR3 here is CASSGESGANVLTF. DNA for the CDR3: TGTGCCAGCAGCGGAGAGTCTGGGGCCAACGTCCTGACTTTC.

The gene calls are TRBV13 and TRBJ1-1, with TRBD1 as a possible D gene (6 bases). The CDR3 sequence is 17 residues long. CDR1 PRHDT and CDR2 FYEKMQ come from the germline V gene (reference sequence). Trimming cost V 5 bases and J 1 base, with 20 bases left between them. The chain's CDR3 is CASSAPIGQMRNTEAFF. In nucleotides, the CDR3 is TGTGCCAGCAGCGCACCGATTGGACAGATGAGGAACACTGAAGCTTTCTTT. Full variable domain (missing parts from reference TRBV13 and TRBJ1-1): AAGVIQSPRHLIKEKRETATLKCYPIPRHDTVYWYQQGPGQDPQFLISFYEKMQSDKGSIPDRFSAQQFSDYHSELNMSSLELGDSALYFCASSAPIGQMRNTEAFFGQGTRLTVV.

This clone was counted between two and nine times. The chain employs TRBV4-1 and TRBJ1-2; D perhaps matches TRBD1 (6 bases). This CDR3 has 17 residues. CDR1 is MGHRA, CDR2 YSYEKL, per germline. Trimming left V 0 bases short and J 5 bases short, with 19 bases between. The CDR3 coding sequence is TGCGCCAGCAGCCAAGAACGCACCATCGGGACACGTTATGGCTACACCTTC. This encodes CASSQERTIGTRYGYTF.

The chain is built from TRBV21-1 and TRBJ2-7; the table calls TRBD1, which could not be checked here. TRBV21-1 is marked as a pseudogene. This CDR3 is 16 amino acids long. The CDR3 is CASSKGQAKANYEQYF. CDR3 DNA: TGTGCCAGCAGCAAAGGACAGGCCAAAGCGAATTACGAGCAGTACTTC.